The rows below give T cell receptor beta chains drawn from one sample of a study of vaccination effects on CD4 cells after COVID-19. Their recognized antigens are unknown. The assay was immunoSEQ multiplex PCR, and TCRdb's table has in-frame clones only and misses some. The data contain about 73,000 clones, 60% to 75% of them singletons. Sequencing used CD4+ T cells from PBMCs cultured with HCoV-NL63 spike peptides, obtained before COVID-19 vaccination. All receptors derive from a human donor who received a COVID-19 vaccine. Both conserved end residues are part of each CDR3. The order of the fields is J gene, V gene, D gene, clone size, CDR3 DNA, CDR3 protein. The D gene is left open where the match is weak. Size values are once, few and many counts, or a class for expanded clones, and some rows have none.

j_call: TRBJ2-5; v_call: TRBV5-8; d_call: NA; clone_size: NA; cdr3_nt: TGTGCCAGCAGCCCGGGGCTCCGGGAGACCCAGTACTTC; cdr3_aa: CASSPGLRETQYF
j_call: TRBJ2-3; v_call: TRBV18; d_call: TRBD1; clone_size: NA; cdr3_nt: TGTGCCAGCTCAGAGAACAGGGGGCCAGATACGCAGTATTTT; cdr3_aa: CASSENRGPDTQYF
j_call: TRBJ2-6; v_call: TRBV30; d_call: NA; clone_size: once; cdr3_nt: TGTGCCTGGAGTATTTGGGGGACAGGGGCCAACGTCCTGACTTTC; cdr3_aa: CAWSIWGTGANVLTF
j_call: TRBJ1-4; v_call: TRBV20-1; d_call: NA; clone_size: NA; cdr3_nt: TGCGGGGGTGTAAATGAAAAACTGTTTTTT; cdr3_aa: CGGVNEKLFF
j_call: TRBJ1-6; v_call: TRBV5-1; d_call: NA; clone_size: few; cdr3_nt: TGCGCCAGCAGCTTGGGCGTATTAAAAGGGAGCTCCTATAATTCACCCCTCCACTTT; cdr3_aa: CASSLGVLKGSSYNSPLHF
j_call: TRBJ1-3; v_call: TRBV19; d_call: NA; clone_size: few; cdr3_nt: TGTGCCAGTATGAGGGGGAGCTCTGGAAACACCATATATTTT; cdr3_aa: CASMRGSSGNTIYF
j_call: TRBJ1-1; v_call: TRBV5-4; d_call: NA; clone_size: NA; cdr3_nt: TGTGCCAGCAGCCCAAGGGGCACTGTGGGCACTGAAGCTTTCTTT; cdr3_aa: CASSPRGTVGTEAFF
j_call: TRBJ2-4; v_call: TRBV12-5; d_call: TRBD1; clone_size: NA; cdr3_nt: TGTGCTAGTGGCCCCAGGGGGTTGGACATTCAGTACTTC; cdr3_aa: CASGPRGLDIQYF
j_call: TRBJ2-4; v_call: TRBV6-5; d_call: NA; clone_size: NA; cdr3_nt: TGTGCCAGCAGTTACTCGGGACCCTTAGCCAAAAACATTCAGTACTTC; cdr3_aa: CASSYSGPLAKNIQYF
j_call: TRBJ1-4; v_call: TRBV25-1; d_call: NA; clone_size: NA; cdr3_nt: TGTGCCAGCAGTGGTCCCGGTGCCCTTGAAAAACTGTTTTTT; cdr3_aa: CASSGPGALEKLFF
j_call: TRBJ1-1; v_call: TRBV5-1; d_call: NA; clone_size: NA; cdr3_nt: TGCGCCAGCCGACTTCGGGGGGAAGACACTGAAGCTTTCTTT; cdr3_aa: CASRLRGEDTEAFF
j_call: TRBJ2-1; v_call: TRBV7-9; d_call: NA; clone_size: NA; cdr3_nt: TGTGCCAGCAGCCCCCCCCTCGGCTCCGGGTACAATGAGCAGTTCTTC; cdr3_aa: CASSPPLGSGYNEQFF
j_call: TRBJ2-5; v_call: TRBV28; d_call: TRBD2; clone_size: NA; cdr3_nt: TGTGCCAGCAGTTTACTTCGGCCGGGGGGGCACGAGACCCAGTACTTC; cdr3_aa: CASSLLRPGGHETQYF
j_call: TRBJ2-1; v_call: TRBV5-1; d_call: NA; clone_size: NA; cdr3_nt: TGCGCCAGCAGCATCCGGGACAACCCTCTCAATGAGCAGTTCTTC; cdr3_aa: CASSIRDNPLNEQFF
j_call: TRBJ2-3; v_call: TRBV5-1; d_call: NA; clone_size: NA; cdr3_nt: TGCGCCAGCAGCCAAGGGGGTGCGAGGACAGATACGCAGTATTTT; cdr3_aa: CASSQGGARTDTQYF
j_call: TRBJ1-5; v_call: TRBV28; d_call: NA; clone_size: NA; cdr3_nt: TGTGCCAGCAGTTTGGTCAGGGGCAATCAGCCCCAGCATTTT; cdr3_aa: CASSLVRGNQPQHF
j_call: TRBJ2-1; v_call: TRBV25-1; d_call: TRBD2; clone_size: few; cdr3_nt: TGTGCCAGCCGACTAGCGGGGGGGAGTAATGAGCAGTTCTTC; cdr3_aa: CASRLAGGSNEQFF
j_call: TRBJ1-1; v_call: TRBV19; d_call: NA; clone_size: few; cdr3_nt: TGTGCCAGTAGTATTTCGGGCGGCGGCGGGACTGAAGCTTTCTTT; cdr3_aa: CASSISGGGGTEAFF
j_call: TRBJ1-6; v_call: TRBV3-1/TRBV3-2; d_call: NA; clone_size: NA; cdr3_nt: TGTGCCAGCAGCCAAGATCTACAGGGTCATTCACCCCTCCACTTT; cdr3_aa: CASSQDLQGHSPLHF
j_call: TRBJ2-1; v_call: TRBV29-1; d_call: NA; clone_size: NA; cdr3_nt: TGCAGCGTTAAAGGGACCTACAATGAGCAGTTCTTC; cdr3_aa: CSVKGTYNEQFF
j_call: TRBJ1-5; v_call: TRBV6-1; d_call: TRBD1; clone_size: NA; cdr3_nt: TGTGCCAGCAGTGTGAGGACAGGCACCACTTATAGCAATCAGCCCCAGCATTTT; cdr3_aa: CASSVRTGTTYSNQPQHF
j_call: TRBJ2-1; v_call: TRBV14; d_call: TRBD1; clone_size: NA; cdr3_nt: TGTGCCAGTAATCAGGGGGAAAGTGAGCAGTTCTTC; cdr3_aa: CASNQGESEQFF
j_call: TRBJ1-6; v_call: TRBV5-1; d_call: NA; clone_size: NA; cdr3_nt: TGCGCCAGCAGCTTGGAACAGGGTGGGAATAATTCACCCCTCCACTTT; cdr3_aa: CASSLEQGGNNSPLHF
j_call: TRBJ1-4; v_call: TRBV5-5; d_call: TRBD1; clone_size: NA; cdr3_nt: TGTGCCAGCAGCTTGACCGGGACAGGGGGCGAAAAACTGTTTTTT; cdr3_aa: CASSLTGTGGEKLFF
j_call: TRBJ1-5; v_call: TRBV6-5; d_call: NA; clone_size: few; cdr3_nt: TGTGCCAGCCGATCAGGTAGCGGCAATCAGCCCCAGCATTTT; cdr3_aa: CASRSGSGNQPQHF
j_call: TRBJ2-6; v_call: TRBV18; d_call: NA; clone_size: NA; cdr3_nt: TGTGCCAGCTCACCACCTGGGCAGGTAGGAGCCAACGTCCTGACTTTC; cdr3_aa: CASSPPGQVGANVLTF
j_call: TRBJ2-3; v_call: TRBV6-1; d_call: NA; clone_size: NA; cdr3_nt: TGTGCCAGCAGTGTTCTGGGCCAACACCCCACAGATACGCAGTATTTT; cdr3_aa: CASSVLGQHPTDTQYF
j_call: TRBJ1-1; v_call: TRBV28; d_call: NA; clone_size: NA; cdr3_nt: TGTGCCAGCAGTTTTCGGACCGAAGCTTTCTTT; cdr3_aa: CASSFRTEAFF
j_call: TRBJ1-3; v_call: TRBV6-5; d_call: TRBD1; clone_size: NA; cdr3_nt: TGTGCCAGCAGTTACCTTGACAGGGGCACTGGAAACACCATATATTTT; cdr3_aa: CASSYLDRGTGNTIYF
j_call: TRBJ1-1; v_call: TRBV3-1/TRBV3-2; d_call: TRBD1; clone_size: NA; cdr3_nt: TGTGCCAGCAGCCACTCCCAGGGGGCGGAGGGCACTGAAGCTTTCTTT; cdr3_aa: CASSHSQGAEGTEAFF
j_call: TRBJ1-1; v_call: TRBV6-5; d_call: NA; clone_size: NA; cdr3_nt: TGTGCCAGCAGTTACTCGGGGGGTGGGAACACTGAAGCTTTCTTT; cdr3_aa: CASSYSGGGNTEAFF
j_call: TRBJ1-2; v_call: TRBV5-4; d_call: NA; clone_size: NA; cdr3_nt: TGTGCCAGCAGCTTAGGACTGCCTGATAACTATGGCTACACCTTC; cdr3_aa: CASSLGLPDNYGYTF
j_call: TRBJ2-3; v_call: TRBV19; d_call: NA; clone_size: NA; cdr3_nt: TGTGCCAGTAGTTGGGACCGCCAGGGCACGCAGTATTTT; cdr3_aa: CASSWDRQGTQYF
j_call: TRBJ1-2; v_call: TRBV19; d_call: NA; clone_size: NA; cdr3_nt: TGTGCCAGCTCACAGGGAGCTCCTCTCTATGGCTACACCTTC; cdr3_aa: CASSQGAPLYGYTF
j_call: TRBJ1-1; v_call: TRBV5-1; d_call: NA; clone_size: NA; cdr3_nt: TGCGCCAGCAGCTATCCGGGACACCCGAACACTGAAGCTTTCTTT; cdr3_aa: CASSYPGHPNTEAFF
j_call: TRBJ1-6; v_call: TRBV14; d_call: TRBD1; clone_size: NA; cdr3_nt: TGTGCCAGCAGCCGTCGGACAGGGGGCTCCTATAATTCACCCCTCCACTTT; cdr3_aa: CASSRRTGGSYNSPLHF
j_call: TRBJ2-5; v_call: TRBV5-5; d_call: TRBD2; clone_size: NA; cdr3_nt: TGTGCCAGCATCCCTTTAGCGGGGGGGCCGAAGGAGACCCAGTACTTC; cdr3_aa: CASIPLAGGPKETQYF
j_call: TRBJ2-3; v_call: TRBV7-2; d_call: NA; clone_size: once; cdr3_nt: TGTGCCAGCAGCTTAGCCACGACCTTGGATACGCAGTATTTT; cdr3_aa: CASSLATTLDTQYF
j_call: TRBJ1-4; v_call: TRBV5-5; d_call: TRBD1; clone_size: NA; cdr3_nt: TGTGCCAGCAGCCGGACAGGGAAGGGTCCAACTAATGAAAAACTGTTTTTT; cdr3_aa: CASSRTGKGPTNEKLFF
j_call: TRBJ2-2; v_call: TRBV11-3; d_call: NA; clone_size: NA; cdr3_nt: TGTGCCAGCAGCTACTACACCGGGGAGCTGTTTTTT; cdr3_aa: CASSYYTGELFF
j_call: TRBJ2-1; v_call: TRBV18; d_call: NA; clone_size: NA; cdr3_nt: TGTGCCAGCTCTTACCTCCAAGGGATGGATGAGCAGTTCTTC; cdr3_aa: CASSYLQGMDEQFF
j_call: TRBJ2-3; v_call: TRBV10-3; d_call: TRBD2; clone_size: NA; cdr3_nt: TGTGCCATCAGCCCCGCAAGCGGGGGGGCCTCAGATACGCAGTATTTT; cdr3_aa: CAISPASGGASDTQYF
j_call: TRBJ2-5; v_call: TRBV6-5; d_call: NA; clone_size: NA; cdr3_nt: TGTGCCAGCAGTTACTCGACAGGTTCTGCACGGACCCAGTACTTC; cdr3_aa: CASSYSTGSARTQYF
j_call: TRBJ1-2; v_call: TRBV7-9; d_call: NA; clone_size: few; cdr3_nt: TGTGCCAGCAGCTTAGAGACAGCCTCCTATGGCTACACCTTC; cdr3_aa: CASSLETASYGYTF
j_call: TRBJ1-5; v_call: TRBV19; d_call: NA; clone_size: few; cdr3_nt: TGTGCCAGTAGTACCTGGACTAACAGCAATCAGCCCCAGCATTTT; cdr3_aa: CASSTWTNSNQPQHF
j_call: TRBJ2-5; v_call: TRBV7-2; d_call: NA; clone_size: NA; cdr3_nt: TGTGCCAGCAGCCGGATTCCGGGACAAGAGACCCAGTACTTC; cdr3_aa: CASSRIPGQETQYF
j_call: TRBJ2-5; v_call: TRBV7-9; d_call: TRBD2; clone_size: NA; cdr3_nt: TGTGCCAGCAGACCCGGGACTAGCCAAGAGACCCAGTACTTC; cdr3_aa: CASRPGTSQETQYF